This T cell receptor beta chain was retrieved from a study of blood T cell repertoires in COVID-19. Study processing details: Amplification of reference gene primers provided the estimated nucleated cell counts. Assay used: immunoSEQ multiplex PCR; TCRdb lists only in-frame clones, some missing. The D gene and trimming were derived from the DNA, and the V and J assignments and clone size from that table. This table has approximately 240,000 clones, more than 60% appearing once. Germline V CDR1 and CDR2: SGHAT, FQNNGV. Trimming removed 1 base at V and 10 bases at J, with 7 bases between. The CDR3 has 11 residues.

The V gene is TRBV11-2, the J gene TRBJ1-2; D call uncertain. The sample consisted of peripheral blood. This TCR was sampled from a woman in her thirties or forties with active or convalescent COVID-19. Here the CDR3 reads CASSLGPLYTF. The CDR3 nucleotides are TGTGCCAGCAGCTTAGGTCCTCTCTACACCTTC.